One and the same sample provided the 5 T cell receptor beta chains below, sequenced in a study of T cell responses to AZD1222 COVID-19 vaccine (dated by TCRdb to about 2021). The meaning of the sample's time point label: baseline before first vaccination. Libraries were made using the immunoSEQ multiplex PCR assay. The clones in this table, taken by TCRdb from immuneACCESS, are in-frame only. Not every clone is retained; where verified, under half of the shortfall comes from an unresolved V gene, and the cause of the rest is unknown. The sample has fewer than 110,000 clones on record, 90% to 95% of them singletons. The top ten clonotypes cover about 50% of the sample. This specimen consisted of peripheral blood, obtained on day 0 of AZD1222 vaccination. The receptors were sampled from an adult in good health.

The CDR3 protein is CASSLSGWGRDTQYF. The DNA for the CDR3 is TGTGCCAGCTCACTCTCCGGGTGGGGAAGAGATACGCAGTATTTT. The chain has TRBV18 and TRBJ2-3; no reliable D call. Germline V gene sequence: CDR1 KGHSH, CDR2 LQKENI. The CDR3 consists of 15 residues. Trimming took 4 bases from V and 5 from J, leaving 16 bases between them.

This clone turned up a few times. The rearrangement joins TRBV2 to TRBJ2-7, with 8 positions matching TRBD1. The J segment lost 6 bases and the V segment lost 6 bases, leaving 10 bases of the junction unmatched. The CDR3 runs to 14 residues. Germline V gives CDR1 SNHLY, CDR2 FYNNEI. In nucleotides, the CDR3 is TGTGCCAGCAGCGCACTCGGGACAGGAACCGAGCAGTACTTC. Translating gives CASSALGTGTEQYF.

J is TRBJ2-3 and V is TRBV7-9, with 9 bases aligning to TRBD2. The CDR3 runs 16 residues. The trim removed 3 bases at V and 0 bases at J, leaving 4 bases unmatched. Germline V CDR1 and CDR2: SEHNR, FQNEAQ (reference sequence). The CDR3: CASSFSSGTSTDTQYF. In DNA, the CDR3 is TGTGCCAGCAGCTTTTCTAGCGGGACCAGCACAGATACGCAGTATTTT.

The chain links TRBV28 to TRBJ2-7, with TRBD2 as a possible D gene (5 bases). Trimming removed 2 bases at V and 3 bases at J, with 8 bases between. The V gene's germline CDR1 is MDHEN and CDR2 SYDVKM. The CDR3 consists of 13 residues. CDR3: CASSLALDYEQYF. The DNA for the CDR3 is TGTGCCAGCAGTTTAGCACTAGACTACGAGCAGTACTTC. The variable domain in full, completed from reference TRBV28 and TRBJ2-7, reads DVKVTQSSRYLVKRTGEKVFLECVQDMDHENMFWYRQDPGLGLRLIYFSYDVKMKEKGDIPEGYSVSREKKERFSLILESASTNQTSMYLCASSLALDYEQYFGPGTRLTVT.

The CDR3 DNA is TGTGCCAGCAGCCAACTCAGAACTAGCGACGAGCAGTACTTC. This codes for CASSQLRTSDEQYF. The J gene is TRBJ2-7, the V gene TRBV3-1 (or the pseudogene TRBV3-2); TRBD2 aligns across 7 bases. The CDR3 loop spans 14 amino acids. Trimming removed 2 bases from V and 5 bases from J; junction bases left unmatched: 6. Germline CDR1 reads LGHDT; CDR2 reads YNNKEL (reference sequence).